Following are 15 T cell receptor beta chains from one sample sequenced in a study of blood T cells in healthy people across ages. For the second PCR, which ran for roughly 7 to 11 cycles, a sample-barcoded 5' primer and a J-beta primer mix were used. In TCRdb, the 5' RACE reads were re-called with MiXCR into one record per CDR3 protein. The sample carries 730,000 or so distinct CDR3 sequences, around 40% recorded once. The sample comprised blood. Receptor source: a woman in her fifties or sixties in good health.

The table lists this clonotype with a few counts. The rearrangement links TRBV20-1 to TRBJ1-5, with 9 bases matching TRBD1. Germline V lookup: CDR1 DFQATT, CDR2 SNEGSKA (reference sequence). V lost 3 bases and J lost 4; bases outside the gene matches: 4. This CDR3 is built from 14 residues. CDR3 sequence (DNA): TGCAGTGCTAGGGGACAGGGCCTTAATCAGCCCCAGCATTTT. This sequence encodes CSARGQGLNQPQHF.

This clonotype was counted ten times or more. This CDR3 reads CASSLILQETQYF. The CDR3 nucleotides read TGTGCCAGCAGTTTGATTCTTCAAGAGACCCAGTACTTC. The gene calls are TRBV12-3 or TRBV12-4 and TRBJ2-5; D remains ambiguous. This CDR3 contains 13 residues. Deletions cut 3 bases from V and 2 bases from J, with 7 bases between.

This clonotype showed up just a few times. V usage is TRBV14 and J usage is TRBJ2-5; no clear D. Near its end, the DNA agrees better with TRBJ2-7, so the J call may be wrong. This CDR3 is built from 15 residues. Germline V CDR1 and CDR2: SGHDN, FVKESK. The DNA for the CDR3 is TGTGCCAGCAGCCAAGAAGAGAGGATAGGGCGCGAGCAGTACTTC. It yields the protein CASSQEERIGREQYF.

For this clonotype: Relative to the germline gene, one junction end is altered; a read error may explain this. This rearrangement joins TRBV7-2 to TRBJ2-3, with 8 positions matching TRBD2. The length of the CDR3 is 17 residues. Germline CDR1 is SGHTA and CDR2 is FQGNSA. The CDR3 sequence: CGSSLALRGDLTDTQYF. The CDR3 bases are TGTGGCAGCAGCTTAGCGCTGCGGGGGGACCTCACAGATACGCAGTATTTT.

The chain employs TRBV12-5 and TRBJ2-2; D unclear. Germline V gives CDR1 LGHNT, CDR2 FRNRAP. This CDR3 has 13 amino acids. V was pared by 1 base and J by 4 bases, with 4 bases between. CDR3 DNA sequence: TGTGCTAGTGGTTTGGCAGGCACCGGGGAGCTGTTTTTT. It codes for CASGLAGTGELFF. Complete variable domain (other parts from reference TRBV12-5 and TRBJ2-2): DARVTQTPRHKVTEMGQEVTMRCQPILGHNTVFWYRQTMMQGLELLAYFRNRAPLDDSGMPKDRFSAEMPDATLATLKIQPSEPRDSAVYFCASGLAGTGELFFGEGSRLTVL.

The V call is TRBV3-1, the J call TRBJ2-7; no clear D. V dropped 1 base and J dropped 5 bases, with 9 bases sitting between them. The CDR3 covers 13 residues. Germline values: CDR1 LGHDT, CDR2 YNNKEL (reference sequence). DNA of the CDR3: TGTGCCAGCAGCCAAGGGGGTTCCGACGAGCAGTACTTC. Its translation is CASSQGGSDEQYF.

V gene TRBV5-1 combines with J gene TRBJ2-1; 9 bases fit TRBD1. Germline V gives CDR1 SGHRS, CDR2 YFSETQ. The V gene end was trimmed by 6 bases and the J gene end by 3 bases; junction bases not matched to a gene: 10. This CDR3 has 16 amino acids. The DNA for the CDR3 is TGCGCCAGCACCAACAGGGGGCTCAGAGACTACAATGAGCAGTTCTTC. This codes for CASTNRGLRDYNEQFF.

The V and J genes are TRBV5-4 and TRBJ2-5; D unresolved. Trimming shortened V by 3 bases and J by 3 bases, and 3 bases separated the two germline ends. Germline lookup yields CDR1 SGHNT and CDR2 YYREEE (reference sequence). The CDR3 extends over 11 amino acids. The CDR3 loop reads CASSWEETQYF. CDR3 bases: TGTGCCAGCAGCTGGGAAGAGACCCAGTACTTC.

About this clonotype itself: A much bigger clone sits one base away, suggesting this may be a read error. This chain links TRBV6-2 or TRBV6-3 with TRBJ2-7; D is unresolved. Germline CDR1 is MNHEY and CDR2 is SVGEGT. This CDR3 spans 14 amino acids. This CDR3 is CANSYGFTRYEQYF. As DNA, the CDR3 is TGTGCCAACAGTTACGGCTTCACACGATACGAGCAGTACTTC.

The chain has TRBV4-2 and TRBJ1-2; TRBD1 agrees at 7 bases. CDR3 length: 14 amino acids. CDR1 and CDR2 from the germline V gene are LGHNA and YNFKEQ. Losses at the gene ends were 0 bases for V and 8 bases for J; bases not matched to a gene: 6. CDR3 bases: TGTGCCAGCAGCCAAGAAGACAGGGCAAGAGGCTACACCTTC. Translated, it gives CASSQEDRARGYTF.

This CDR3 reads CASSYSAEPVSREQYF. The DNA of the CDR3 is TGTGCCAGCAGTTACTCAGCGGAGCCCGTCTCGAGGGAGCAGTACTTC. This chain links TRBV6-5 with TRBJ2-7; TRBD2 is a possible D gene (5 bases). Between the trimmed V and J ends, which lost 0 bases and 7 bases, there was a span of 19 bases. This CDR3 has 16 residues. The V gene's germline CDR1 is MNHEY and CDR2 SVGAGI.

In its sample, this clonotype was seen a few times. The rearrangement joins TRBV3-1 to TRBJ1-5, with TRBD1 identical over 7 bases. The V gene's germline CDR1 is LGHDT and CDR2 YNNKEL (reference sequence). The CDR3 spans 15 residues. J was trimmed by 3 bases and V by 4 bases; bases with no gene match: 6. CDR3: CASSPGQLLNQPQHF. The CDR3 DNA sequence: TGTGCCAGCAGCCCGGGACAGCTACTCAATCAGCCCCAGCATTTT.

The chain uses TRBV5-1 and TRBJ1-1; 7 nucleotides align to TRBD1. Losses at the gene ends were 1 base for V and 1 base for J; bases not matched to a gene: 7. In germline, CDR1 is SGHRS, CDR2 YFSETQ. This CDR3 contains 16 residues. The CDR3 protein is CASSLREGAENTEAFF. CDR3 nucleotide sequence: TGCGCCAGCAGCTTGCGGGAGGGGGCAGAGAACACTGAAGCTTTCTTT.

This clonotype occurred a few times. The chain combines TRBV4-2 with TRBJ2-1; weak D call: TRBD1 (7 bases). CDR3 length: 17 residues. V lost 5 bases to trimming and J lost 9 bases, with 26 bases between them. In germline, CDR1 is LGHNA, CDR2 YNFKEQ. This chain's CDR3 is CASSAQGWYSAEGEQFF. The CDR3 DNA sequence: TGTGCCAGCAGCGCACAGGGGTGGTATTCAGCGGAGGGTGAGCAGTTCTTC.

This clonotype was detected many times. The chain has TRBV5-1 and TRBJ2-5, with D perhaps matching TRBD1 (5 bases). V shed 0 bases and J shed 4 bases, with 10 bases lying between them. The germline gives CDR1 SGHRS, CDR2 YFSETQ. This CDR3 is built from 14 residues. The CDR3 sequence is CASSLEGLGETQYF. CDR3 DNA: TGCGCCAGCAGCTTGGAGGGGTTGGGAGAGACCCAGTACTTC.